The clone carrying this T cell receptor beta chain was recorded at least ten times. Its specificity is unknown. This sample also contains other DNA sequences that code for the same CDR3. None of the patients had undergone any treatment ahead of thyroid surgery. This record comes from a study of metastatic and nonmetastatic thyroid tumors. Whole-study context: For malignant and benign thyroid patients, tumor or nodule tissue and blood were the sources whose repertoires were compared. Findings and caveats of the study: Patients with malignant thyroid tumors reportedly had significantly higher TCR beta diversity than those with benign nodules, in blood and tumor.

Trimming cost V 5 bases and J 7 bases; bases outside gene matches: 7. The CDR3 length is 15 residues. The germline gives CDR1 MNHNS, CDR2 SASEGT. Authors' data handling: Clinicopathological groups of papillary thyroid cancer showed CDR3 differences that were used to build a distant-metastasis classifier. With MiXCR, TCRdb called clones anew from the PCR reads. TCRdb, not the original authors, processed these V and J calls. The sample gives under 50,000 clones, approximately 17% of which show up once; roughly 13% is in the top ten. This receptor was taken from a female donor with papillary thyroid cancer or a benign thyroid nodule (not recorded which). Some clones in this sample may be carry-over from other donors' samples. The V and J genes are TRBV6-1 and TRBJ2-3; 12 bases fit TRBD1. The sequencing input was tumor tissue. CDR3 in DNA: TGTGCCAGCAGTCAGGGGACAGGGGGCAAGTATACGCAGTATTTT. As protein: CASSQGTGGKYTQYF.